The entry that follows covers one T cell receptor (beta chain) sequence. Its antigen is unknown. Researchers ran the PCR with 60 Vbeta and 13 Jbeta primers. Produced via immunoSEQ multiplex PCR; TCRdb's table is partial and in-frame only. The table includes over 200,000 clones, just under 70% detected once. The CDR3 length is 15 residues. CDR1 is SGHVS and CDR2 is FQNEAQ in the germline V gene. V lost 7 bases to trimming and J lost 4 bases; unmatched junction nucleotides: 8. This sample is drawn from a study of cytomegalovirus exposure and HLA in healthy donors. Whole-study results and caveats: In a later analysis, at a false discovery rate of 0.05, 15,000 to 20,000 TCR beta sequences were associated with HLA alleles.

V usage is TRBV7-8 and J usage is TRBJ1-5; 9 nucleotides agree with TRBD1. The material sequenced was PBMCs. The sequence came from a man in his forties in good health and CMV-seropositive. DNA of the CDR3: TGTGCCAGCACCTCTCTACAGGGGGCGAATCAGCCCCAGCATTTT. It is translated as CASTSLQGANQPQHF.